These 28 T cell receptor beta chains originate from one sample sequenced in a study of blood T cell repertoires in COVID-19. Libraries were prepared by immunoSEQ multiplex PCR; TCRdb keeps only in-frame clonotypes and omits some of them. The repertoire has some 150,000 clones, roughly nine tenths of them found once; the top ten carry 15%. Specimen: peripheral blood. All receptors derive from a middle-aged woman with acute or convalescent COVID-19.

This clone is medium-sized by share. The same CDR3 arises from other DNA sequences in this sample as well. The chain employs TRBV9 and TRBJ2-1; no definite D call. The length of the CDR3 is 13 residues. V lost 0 bases, J lost 7 bases, and 8 bases lay in between. CDR1 is SGDLS and CDR2 is YYNGEE in the germline V gene. The CDR3 reads CASSVETSNEQFF. As DNA, the CDR3 is TGTGCCAGCAGCGTAGAGACATCTAATGAGCAGTTCTTC.

The V gene is TRBV5-1, the J gene TRBJ2-7; 10 nucleotides agree with TRBD2. The J segment lost 7 bases and the V segment lost 0 bases, leaving 7 bases of the junction unmatched. Germline CDR1 and CDR2: SGHRS and YFSETQ. The CDR3 has 15 amino acids. CDR3 region: CASSLALAGDGEQYF. DNA for the CDR3: TGCGCCAGCAGCTTGGCGCTAGCGGGAGATGGGGAGCAGTACTTC.

The J gene is TRBJ2-1, the V gene TRBV20-1; D gene unclear. With 5 bases removed from V and 8 bases from J, the gap between germline ends came to 10 bases. CDR3 length: 11 amino acids. Germline CDR1 is DFQATT and CDR2 is SNEGSKA (reference sequence). This CDR3 reads CSAPYLDEQFF. For the CDR3, the DNA is TGCAGTGCTCCTTACTTGGATGAGCAGTTCTTC.

This clone was observed a handful of times. J is TRBJ2-7 and V is TRBV19; TRBD1 matches 7 bases. After removal of 4 bases from V and 5 bases from J, the junction contained 11 bases not matched to a gene. This CDR3 has 15 residues. CDR1 and CDR2 from the germline V gene are LNHDA and SQIVND (reference sequence). The CDR3 bases are TGTGCCAGTAGTAGAGAGACAGGGTTGTTCAACGAGCAGTACTTC. This gives the protein CASSRETGLFNEQYF.

The gene calls are TRBV24-1 and TRBJ2-3, with D unclear. Germline V lookup: CDR1 KGHDR, CDR2 SFDVKD. This CDR3 region has 13 residues. Trimming left V 7 bases short and J 3 bases short, with 10 bases between. CDR3 amino acids: CATRSPMTDTQYF. The CDR3 DNA reads TGTGCCACCAGATCCCCCATGACAGATACGCAGTATTTT.

With respect to this clone: The same CDR3 can be traced to other DNA sequences in this sample. The rearrangement uses TRBV6-5 and TRBJ2-1; possibly TRBD2 for D (6 bases). The CDR3 is 15 amino acids. Germline V gene data show CDR1 as MNHEY and CDR2 as SVGAGI. Trimming removed 4 bases from V and 2 bases from J, with 12 bases in between. CDR3 nucleotides: TGTGCCAGCAGTTCAGTGGCGGGAACCTACAATGAGCAGTTCTTC. Its translation is CASSSVAGTYNEQFF.

Turning to this clone: Other DNA sequences of this sample code for an identical CDR3. This sequence joins TRBV5-1 and TRBJ2-2; tentative D call: TRBD1 (6 bases). CDR1 and CDR2 (germline): SGHRS, YFSETQ. V was cut by 2 bases and J by 6 bases, with 8 bases left in between. The CDR3 sequence is 13 residues long. This CDR3 reads CASSFGQPGELFF. CDR3 sequence (DNA): TGCGCCAGCAGCTTTGGACAGCCCGGGGAGCTGTTTTTT. Supplemented by reference TRBV5-1 and TRBJ2-2, the full variable domain reads KAGVTQTPRYLIKTRGQQVTLSCSPISGHRSVSWYQQTPGQGLQFLFEYFSETQRNKGNFPGRFSGRQFSNSRSEMNVSTLELGDSALYLCASSFGQPGELFFGEGSRLTVL.

V gene TRBV9 combines with J gene TRBJ1-2; TRBD1 matches at 7 bases. Germline V gene sequence: CDR1 SGDLS, CDR2 YYNGEE. This CDR3 comprises 11 residues. J lost 4 bases, V lost 6 bases, and 0 bases had no gene match. CDR3 coding DNA: TGTGCCAGCACAGGGGGCTATGGCTACACCTTC. Amino acids: CASTGGYGYTF.

This sequence joins TRBV7-2 and TRBJ2-1, with a possible D match to TRBD2 (5 bases). The CDR3 runs 13 residues. V was clipped by 1 base and J by 12 bases, with 13 bases between them. CDR1 is SGHTA and CDR2 is FQGNSA in the germline V gene. The CDR3 sequence is CASSLVTGSGQFF. The DNA for the CDR3 is TGTGCCAGCAGCTTAGTAACGGGAAGTGGGCAGTTCTTC.

The genes are TRBV2 and TRBJ1-6, with D perhaps TRBD1 (5 bases). Looked up from germline, CDR1 is SNHLY and CDR2 is FYNNEI. This CDR3 has 12 residues. V lost 5 bases and J lost 16, with 15 bases in between. Here the CDR3 reads CASSFGRQYLHF. For the CDR3, the DNA is TGTGCCAGCAGTTTCGGTAGACAGTATCTCCACTTT.

This clone was counted a single time. V usage is TRBV19 and J usage is TRBJ1-5; D is ambiguous. V gave up 5 bases and J gave up 1 base, with 6 bases separating them. The CDR3 is made up of 13 amino acids. The germline gives CDR1 LNHDA, CDR2 SQIVND (reference sequence). The DNA for the CDR3 is TGTGCCAGTAGTCGCGGAAGCAATCAGCCCCAGCATTTT. Translating gives CASSRGSNQPQHF.

As regards this clone: Germline is not matched at one junction end, which may reflect a read error. The V call is TRBV7-9, the J call TRBJ1-6; 8 nucleotides match TRBD1. CDR1 is SEHNR and CDR2 is FQNEAQ in the germline V gene (reference sequence). The CDR3 spans 15 residues. The CDR3: CASSLGQGYNSPLHF. The DNA for the CDR3 is TGTGCCAGCAGTTTAGGACAGGGATACAATTCACCCCTCCACTTT.

A single count supports this clone. The chain couples TRBV10-3 to TRBJ2-3, with 8 bases fitting TRBD2. The CDR3 loop spans 16 amino acids. The J segment lost 5 bases and the V segment lost 0 bases, leaving 7 bases of the junction unmatched. The V gene's germline CDR1 is ENHRY and CDR2 SYGVKD. CDR3 loop: CAISESSGGFLDTQYF. The CDR3 coding sequence is TGTGCCATCAGTGAGTCTTCGGGGGGGTTCTTAGATACGCAGTATTTT.

This rearrangement joins TRBV27 to TRBJ2-5; unclear D gene. Germline CDR1 and CDR2: MNHEY and SMNVEV (reference sequence). Trimming stripped 6 bases from V and 3 bases from J, with 11 bases between. The CDR3 is 13 amino acids. The CDR3 loop is CASSLNYEETQYF. In nucleotides, the CDR3 is TGTGCCAGCAGCCTAAACTACGAAGAGACCCAGTACTTC.

V and J are TRBV9 and TRBJ2-6; D unresolved. Germline assignment: CDR1 SGDLS and CDR2 YYNGEE. CDR3 size: 15 residues. Trimming took off 2 bases at V and 0 bases at J, with 6 bases between the two ends. The CDR3 sequence is CASSVSGSGANVLTF. Written as DNA, the CDR3 is TGTGCCAGCAGCGTTTCGGGCTCTGGGGCCAACGTCCTGACTTTC.

The rearrangement joins TRBV28 to TRBJ2-5; 7 nucleotides match TRBD1. The CDR3 totals 16 residues. Losses at the gene ends were 6 bases for V and 2 bases for J; bases not matched to a gene: 12. CDR1 and CDR2 from the germline V gene are MDHEN and SYDVKM. Here the CDR3 DNA reads TGTGCCAGCAGCCCCCTCCCAGGGGGTCGGCAAGAGACCCAGTACTTC. As protein: CASSPLPGGRQETQYF. Looking up the rest from reference TRBV28 and TRBJ2-5 gives the full variable domain: DVKVTQSSRYLVKRTGEKVFLECVQDMDHENMFWYRQDPGLGLRLIYFSYDVKMKEKGDIPEGYSVSREKKERFSLILESASTNQTSMYLCASSPLPGGRQETQYFGPGTRLLVL.

The chain employs TRBV7-3 and TRBJ2-1; 13 nucleotides align to TRBD2. This CDR3 region has 15 residues. In germline, CDR1 is SGHTA, CDR2 FQGTGA. The ends lost 8 bases at V and 4 bases at J; junction bases unmatched: 5. The CDR3 DNA sequence: TGTGCCAGCGGGACTAGCGGGATGGTATACAATGAGCAGTTCTTC. Its protein is CASGTSGMVYNEQFF.

This rearrangement joins TRBV6-5 to TRBJ2-7, with 7 bases identical to TRBD1. Losses at the gene ends were 7 bases for V and 5 bases for J; bases not matched to a gene: 14. The CDR3 runs 15 residues. Germline CDR1 MNHEY, CDR2 SVGAGI. The CDR3 DNA reads as TGTGCCAGCAATTCTGCGGACAGGAACAGGCACGAGCAGTACTTC. Translated, it gives CASNSADRNRHEQYF.

The chain joins TRBV7-9 to TRBJ2-5; D is undetermined. The CDR3 totals 14 residues. Germline lookup yields CDR1 SEHNR and CDR2 FQNEAQ (reference sequence). V was clipped by 4 bases and J by 1 base, with 10 bases between them. The CDR3 spells CASSSSSLQETQYF. Written as DNA, the CDR3 is TGTGCCAGCAGCTCCTCCAGTCTCCAAGAGACCCAGTACTTC.

The chain couples TRBV2 to TRBJ2-2; 7 bases fit TRBD1. Germline loops: CDR1 SNHLY, CDR2 FYNNEI. The V gene end was trimmed by 9 bases and the J gene end by 0 bases; junction bases not matched to a gene: 4. CDR3 length: 14 residues. CDR3 DNA sequence: TGTGCCAGGAAAGACAGGGCGAACACCGGGGAGCTGTTTTTT. Amino acids: CARKDRANTGELFF.

This clone was seen a handful of times. V usage is TRBV24-1 and J usage is TRBJ1-6, with D perhaps TRBD1 (6 bases). V lost 4 bases, J lost 10 bases, and 10 bases lay in between. CDR3 length equals 13 residues. Germline V lookup: CDR1 KGHDR, CDR2 SFDVKD. The CDR3 region has the DNA TGTGCCACCAGTGAGTCAGGGGAGTCACCCCTCCACTTT. Protein product: CATSESGESPLHF.

The J gene is TRBJ2-1, the V gene TRBV29-1; 11 bases align to TRBD2. The CDR3 runs to 17 residues. Germline CDR1 is SQVTM and CDR2 is ANQGSEA. V was pared by 1 base and J by 1 base, with 6 bases of the junction left unmatched. This CDR3 reads CSVEGGRLAGSYNEQFF. The DNA for the CDR3 is TGCAGCGTTGAAGGTGGTCGACTAGCGGGATCCTACAATGAGCAGTTCTTC.

CDR3 protein: CASRGQFESEQYF. The CDR3 DNA is TGTGCCAGCCGCGGACAGTTTGAGAGCGAGCAGTACTTC. The rearrangement links TRBV19 to TRBJ2-7; possible D gene TRBD1, 6 bases. V was pared by 9 bases and J by 6 bases, with 18 bases between. Germline CDR1 is LNHDA and CDR2 is SQIVND (reference sequence). The CDR3 length is 13 residues.

Points on this clone: One end of the junction is discordant with germline, which a read error may explain. The rearrangement links TRBV11-3 to TRBJ2-1; 12 bases are a match to TRBD2. Germline assignment: CDR1 SGHNT and CDR2 YENEEA. The CDR3 loop spans 19 amino acids. DNA of the CDR3: TGTGCCAGCAGCTTATACAGGGGTGCTAGCGGGAGGGCCTATAATGAGCAGTTCTTC. Protein: CASSLYRGASGRAYNEQFF.

The chain has TRBV27 and TRBJ2-1; 7 bases line up with TRBD1. The CDR3 is made up of 16 amino acids. V lost 7 bases to trimming and J lost 5 bases; unmatched junction nucleotides: 14. Germline V gene sequence: CDR1 MNHEY, CDR2 SMNVEV (reference sequence). The CDR3 loop is CASKNRDRVSDNEQFF. The CDR3 bases are TGTGCCAGCAAGAACCGAGACAGGGTGTCGGACAATGAGCAGTTCTTC.

This clone was picked up a small number of times. The V gene is TRBV7-9, the J gene TRBJ2-7; D is perhaps TRBD1 (6 bases). The CDR3 extends over 15 amino acids. CDR1 and CDR2 (germline): SEHNR, FQNEAQ (reference sequence). Deletions cut 1 base from V and 3 bases from J, with 13 bases between. The CDR3 here is CASSLGEQGIYEQYF. The CDR3 region has the DNA TGTGCCAGCAGCTTAGGTGAGCAGGGGATCTACGAGCAGTACTTC.

V gene TRBV28 combines with J gene TRBJ2-3; 10 bases are shared with TRBD2. The length of the CDR3 is 14 residues. Per the germline V gene, CDR1 is MDHEN and CDR2 is SYDVKM. The V and J ends lost 8 bases and 5 bases, in that order; junction bases with no gene match: 7. The CDR3 DNA follows: TGTGCCAGCTCTAGCGGGGGCAGTATAGATACGCAGTATTTT. This gives the protein CASSSGGSIDTQYF.

The CDR3 is CASSSTVSYEQYF. In DNA, the CDR3 is TGTGCCAGCAGCTCGACAGTTTCCTACGAGCAGTACTTC. V gene TRBV7-9 combines with J gene TRBJ2-7; maybe TRBD1 (5 bases). The CDR3 has 13 residues. In germline, CDR1 is SEHNR, CDR2 FQNEAQ (reference sequence). Trimming took off 4 bases at V and 1 base at J, with 8 bases between the two ends.